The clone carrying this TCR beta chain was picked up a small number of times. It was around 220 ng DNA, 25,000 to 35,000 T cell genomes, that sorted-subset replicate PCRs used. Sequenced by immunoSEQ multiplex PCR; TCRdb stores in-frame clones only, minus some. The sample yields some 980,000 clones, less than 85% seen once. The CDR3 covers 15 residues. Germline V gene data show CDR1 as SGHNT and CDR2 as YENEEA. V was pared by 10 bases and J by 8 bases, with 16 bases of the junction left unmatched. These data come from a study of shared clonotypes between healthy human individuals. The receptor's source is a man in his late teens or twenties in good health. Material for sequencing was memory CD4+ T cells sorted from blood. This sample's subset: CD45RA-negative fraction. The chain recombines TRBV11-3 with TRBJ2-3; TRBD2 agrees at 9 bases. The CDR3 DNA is TGTGCCACCGCGACTAGCGGTTTGAAAAAGGGTACGCAGTATTTT. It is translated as CATATSGLKKGTQYF.